A selection of T cell receptor beta chains follows, all from one sample in a study of blood T cell repertoires in COVID-19. Profiled with immunoSEQ multiplex PCR; TCRdb holds only in-frame clones, not every one. This table holds 150,000 to 200,000 clones, 80% to 95% found once. Sequencing input: peripheral blood. These receptors were collected from a man over 45 with acute or convalescent COVID-19. Each CDR3 is given with its conserved first and last residue. D genes are given only for firm matches. Size is stated for part of the rows, as once, few or many counts, or as a class when the clone is expanded.

d_gene	j_gene	abundance	v_gene	CDR3aa	CDR3nt
.	TRBJ2-3	.	TRBV7-8	CASSWRGPAVGAPQYF	TGTGCCAGCAGCTGGCGCGGGCCCGCTGTGGGTGCCCCGCAGTATTTT
.	TRBJ1-4	.	TRBV7-9	CAIMDGGNEKLFF	TGTGCCATCATGGACGGGGGGAATGAAAAACTGTTTTTT
.	TRBJ2-4	.	TRBV25-1	CASSPTVAKNIQYF	TGTGCCAGCAGTCCCACGGTAGCCAAAAACATTCAGTACTTC
TRBD2	TRBJ2-7	.	TRBV7-6	CASTLSTRLAVYGYF	TGTGCCAGCACCCTCTCGACTCGGCTAGCGGTGTACGGGTACTTC
.	TRBJ2-7	.	TRBV30	CAWTGSGYEQYF	TGTGCCTGGACCGGGAGCGGGTACGAGCAGTACTTC
TRBD1	TRBJ1-1	.	TRBV6-6	CASSTGTGGSTEAFF	TGTGCCAGCAGTACGGGCACAGGGGGGAGCACTGAAGCTTTCTTT
.	TRBJ2-5	few	TRBV28	CASSRVQETQYF	TGTGCCAGCAGCCGGGTACAAGAGACCCAGTACTTC
.	TRBJ2-2	.	TRBV5-1	CASSLEGLNTGELFF	TGCGCCAGCAGCTTGGAAGGACTGAACACCGGGGAGCTGTTTTTT
TRBD2	TRBJ2-1	.	TRBV14	CASSRLSPRTSGYNEQFF	TGTGCCAGCAGCCGCCTAAGTCCCCGGACTAGCGGATACAATGAGCAGTTCTTC
.	TRBJ2-4	.	TRBV6-1	CASSELLTPVLAKNIQYF	TGTGCCAGCAGTGAGCTTTTAACCCCCGTACTAGCCAAAAACATTCAGTACTTC
TRBD1	TRBJ1-2	.	TRBV7-2	CASSPGTVSYGYTF	TGTGCCAGCAGCCCCGGGACAGTTTCCTATGGCTACACCTTC
.	TRBJ1-1	.	TRBV6-5	CASSYGDMNTEAFF	TGTGCCAGCAGTTACGGGGACATGAACACTGAAGCTTTCTTT
.	TRBJ2-7	.	TRBV19	CASSKRQSYEQYF	TGTGCCAGTAGTAAGCGACAGTCCTACGAGCAGTACTTC
TRBD2	TRBJ2-7	.	TRBV10-3	CATQPAGDPYEQYF	TGTGCCACTCAGCCCGCGGGAGATCCCTACGAGCAGTACTTC
TRBD1	TRBJ2-1	.	TRBV28	CASSPPGTEGLQFF	TGTGCCAGCAGTCCTCCCGGGACAGAGGGATTACAGTTCTTC
TRBD1	TRBJ1-4	.	TRBV5-1	CASSSGQGAGKLFF	TGCGCCAGCAGCTCCGGACAGGGGGCAGGAAAACTGTTTTTT
.	TRBJ2-5	.	TRBV2	CASSEGLAQETQYF	TGTGCCAGCAGTGAAGGTCTAGCACAAGAGACCCAGTACTTC
TRBD1	TRBJ2-7	.	TRBV5-5	CASSLGQGAYEQYF	TGTGCCAGCAGCCTGGGACAGGGGGCGTACGAGCAGTACTTC
.	TRBJ2-7	.	TRBV28	CASSLDRISYEQYF	TGTGCCAGCAGTTTAGACAGAATCTCCTACGAGCAGTACTTC
TRBD1	TRBJ1-2	.	TRBV6-4	CASRNTGTGMITGLGYTF	TGTGCCAGCAGAAACACCGGGACAGGGATGATCACCGGTCTTGGCTACACCTTC
.	TRBJ2-7	.	TRBV28	CASSSNRLGSSYEQYF	TGTGCCAGCAGTTCCAATCGGCTAGGTTCCTCCTACGAGCAGTACTTC
TRBD2	TRBJ2-3	.	TRBV6-2/TRBV6-3	CASSYVGRAGLFTDTQYF	TGTGCCAGCAGTTACGTCGGGAGGGCGGGACTCTTCACAGATACGCAGTATTTT
.	TRBJ1-1	.	TRBV14	CASRQYMNTEAFF	TGTGCCAGCAGACAGTACATGAACACTGAAGCTTTCTTT
TRBD2	TRBJ2-3	.	TRBV14	CANHPGLAGGCTDTQYF	TGTGCCAACCACCCGGGACTAGCGGGGGGATGCACAGATACGCAGTATTTT